This TCR beta chain is from a study of technical replicates of blood from several donors. Generated by immunoSEQ multiplex PCR, the TCRdb table keeps only in-frame clones and is missing some. The profile shows about 76,000 clones, approximately 97% of them singletons. The CDR3 extends over 12 amino acids. V was cut by 6 bases and J by 5 bases, with 10 bases left in between. Germline CDR1 and CDR2: MDHEN and SYDVKM. The sequencing sample was made of T cells isolated from PBMCs. The chain is built from TRBV28 and TRBJ2-5, with D tentatively TRBD2 (6 bases). This clonotype was obtained from a human donor in good health. The CDR3 reads CASSGSWETQYF. CDR3 DNA: TGTGCCAGCAGCGGGAGTTGGGAGACCCAGTACTTC. The full variable domain, its missing parts supplied by reference TRBV28 and TRBJ2-5, is DVKVTQSSRYLVKRTGEKVFLECVQDMDHENMFWYRQDPGLGLRLIYFSYDVKMKEKGDIPEGYSVSREKKERFSLILESASTNQTSMYLCASSGSWETQYFGPGTRLLVL.